Shown below are 31 T cell receptor beta chains from a single sample sequenced in a study of T cell responses to AZD1222 COVID-19 vaccine. Clones were sequenced by immunoSEQ multiplex PCR, and TCRdb holds only the in-frame ones, with some missing. The table shows about 150,000 clones, with 92% occurring only once. The sequencing here drew on peripheral blood, taken on day 0 of AZD1222 vaccination. The receptors stem from an adult in good health.

The chain is built from TRBV19 and TRBJ1-6, with D uncertain. V was pared by 1 base and J by 0 bases, with 1 base between. CDR3 length equals 14 residues. CDR1 and CDR2 from the germline V gene are LNHDA and SQIVND (reference sequence). DNA of the CDR3: TGTGCCAGTAGTATAGGCTCCTATAATTCACCCCTCCACTTT. Its protein product is CASSIGSYNSPLHF.

The chain combines TRBV27 with TRBJ2-2; 7 bases line up with TRBD2. This CDR3 is built from 13 residues. J was trimmed by 6 bases and V by 2 bases; bases with no gene match: 0. The germline CDR1 and CDR2 sequences are MNHEY and SMNVEV (reference sequence). CDR3 amino acids: CASSLRGAGELFF. As DNA, the CDR3 is TGTGCCAGCAGTTTACGGGGGGCCGGGGAGCTGTTTTTT.

This clone was seen a single time. The chain employs TRBV18 and TRBJ1-2; D perhaps matches TRBD1 (6 bases). The germline gives CDR1 KGHSH, CDR2 LQKENI. Trimming pared 2 bases from V and 1 base from J, leaving 11 bases between. The CDR3 length is 15 residues. The CDR3 reads CASSPTGQSNYGYTF. The CDR3 coding sequence is TGTGCCAGCTCACCAACCGGACAGAGTAACTATGGCTACACCTTC. Drawing the rest from reference TRBV18 and TRBJ1-2, the complete variable domain is NAGVMQNPRHLVRRRGQEARLRCSPMKGHSHVYWYRQLPEEGLKFMVYLQKENIIDESGMPKERFSAEFPKEGPSILRIQQVVRGDSAAYFCASSPTGQSNYGYTFGSGTRLTVV.

This sequence joins TRBV2 and TRBJ2-7; D remains unclear. Germline CDR1 and CDR2: SNHLY and FYNNEI. The CDR3 length is 12 residues. Trimming pared 7 bases from V and 7 bases from J, leaving 14 bases between. CDR3 residues: CASNPNAAEQYF. Here the CDR3 DNA reads TGTGCCAGCAATCCAAACGCGGCAGAGCAGTACTTC.

The genes are TRBV7-2 and TRBJ1-4, with 7 bases fitting TRBD1. The length of the CDR3 is 13 residues. CDR1 SGHTA and CDR2 FQGNSA come from the germline V gene. V shed 4 bases, J shed 7 bases, and the junction held 3 bases outside the gene matches. Written as DNA, the CDR3 is TGTGCCAGCAGCTCTGGACAGGCTGAAAAACTGTTTTTT. As protein: CASSSGQAEKLFF.

Here the CDR3 reads CASSEDKLWKGTIYF. The CDR3 nucleotides read TGTGCCAGCAGTGAGGACAAGCTCTGGAAGGGCACCATATATTTT. This chain uses TRBV2 with TRBJ1-3; a weak D match, TRBD1 (5 bases). Trimming left V 3 bases short and J 9 bases short, with 18 bases between. This CDR3 contains 15 residues. The germline gives CDR1 SNHLY, CDR2 FYNNEI.

The rearrangement links TRBV6-2 or TRBV6-3 to TRBJ2-3, with 9 bases identical to TRBD1. Germline values: CDR1 MNHEY, CDR2 SVGEGT. This CDR3 is 17 amino acids long. Trimming removed 5 bases from V and 7 bases from J; junction bases left unmatched: 16. The CDR3 region is CASSQITGTGFLYTQYF. In DNA, the CDR3 is TGTGCCAGCAGTCAAATCACCGGGACAGGGTTCCTGTATACGCAGTATTTT.

The V call is TRBV9, the J call TRBJ2-7; D tentatively reads TRBD1 or TRBD2 (5 bases each). This CDR3 has 15 residues. From germline, CDR1 is SGDLS and CDR2 YYNGEE. V lost 6 bases and J 0 bases, leaving 16 bases between the germline ends. Here the CDR3 reads CASNRRGESSYEQYF. CDR3 DNA: TGTGCCAGCAACCGCCGGGGCGAGAGCTCCTACGAGCAGTACTTC.

The chain links TRBV5-6 to TRBJ1-4; 8 positions agree with TRBD1. The V gene's germline CDR1 is SGHDT and CDR2 YYEEEE. The CDR3 sequence is 17 residues long. V was clipped by 1 base and J by 6 bases; unmatched bases: 11. The CDR3 reads CASSLLGQGQSDEKLFF. As DNA, the CDR3 is TGTGCCAGCAGCTTGCTCGGACAGGGCCAGTCCGATGAAAAACTGTTTTTT.

This clone was recorded only once. The chain carries TRBV6-2 or TRBV6-3 and TRBJ2-3; tentatively, D is TRBD1 or TRBD2 (5 bases each). Deletions cut 2 bases from V and 4 bases from J, with 13 bases between. The germline V gene encodes CDR1 MNHEY and CDR2 SVGEGT. This CDR3 region has 15 residues. CDR3 loop: CASSYAWGFSDTQYF. In DNA, the CDR3 is TGTGCCAGCAGTTACGCTTGGGGGTTCTCAGATACGCAGTATTTT.

As DNA, the CDR3 is TGTGCCAGCAGTGAACGGACTAGCGGGTGGCCCGGGGAGCTGTTTTTT. Translating gives CASSERTSGWPGELFF. This chain uses TRBV2 with TRBJ2-2, with TRBD2 identical over 11 bases. V was pared by 2 bases and J by 6 bases, with 5 bases of the junction left unmatched. Germline CDR1 reads SNHLY; CDR2 reads FYNNEI. This CDR3 region has 16 residues.

The table lists this clone with a count of one. This rearrangement joins TRBV6-5 to TRBJ1-2; maybe TRBD1 (5 bases). The CDR3 consists of 13 residues. V lost 4 bases to trimming and J lost 1 base, with 7 bases between them. Germline V gene lookup returns CDR1 MNHEY and CDR2 SVGAGI. Written as DNA, the CDR3 is TGTGCCAGCAGTTTGACAGTTAACTATGGCTACACCTTC. Residues: CASSLTVNYGYTF.

The chain is built from TRBV7-2 and TRBJ2-7, with D possibly being TRBD1 or TRBD2 (6 bases each). The length of the CDR3 is 15 residues. Trimming took 6 bases from V and 1 from J, leaving 16 bases between them. Germline loops: CDR1 SGHTA, CDR2 FQGNSA. CDR3 DNA: TGTGCCAGCAGACTAAGGGGGGAGGCTTCCTACGAGCAGTACTTC. It codes for CASRLRGEASYEQYF.

The chain is built from TRBV7-2 and TRBJ2-3, with TRBD1 matching 9 bases. Trimming removed 5 bases from V and 11 bases from J; junction bases left unmatched: 11. Germline V gene data show CDR1 as SGHTA and CDR2 as FQGNSA. The CDR3 covers 14 residues. CDR3 coding DNA: TGTGCCAGCAGCAAAGACAGGGGGGGGACTTTGCAGTATTTT. Its protein product is CASSKDRGGTLQYF.

The CDR3 region is CASSHTGEAQHF. In nucleotides, the CDR3 is TGTGCCAGCAGCCATACAGGGGAGGCCCAGCATTTT. J is TRBJ1-5 and V is TRBV3-1 (or the pseudogene TRBV3-2), with 7 bases fitting TRBD1. The J segment lost 11 bases and the V segment lost 3 bases, leaving 4 bases of the junction unmatched. In germline, CDR1 is LGHDT, CDR2 YNNKEL (reference sequence). The CDR3 is 12 residues long.

This chain uses TRBV12-3 or TRBV12-4 with TRBJ2-5, with a weak D call TRBD2 (5 bases). This CDR3 is 12 amino acids long. V was shortened by 3 bases and J by 3 bases, with 5 bases between the two germline ends. The CDR3, as DNA: TGTGCCAGCAGTTTGAGGGAAGAGACCCAGTACTTC. Encoded protein: CASSLREETQYF.

The chain joins TRBV5-1 to TRBJ2-7; 9 nucleotides match TRBD1. Germline CDR1 reads SGHRS; CDR2 reads YFSETQ. This CDR3 spans 15 amino acids. V gave up 4 bases and J gave up 3 bases; unmatched junction bases: 8. The CDR3, as DNA: TGCGCCAGCAGCATCCCACGGACAGGGGACTACGAGCAGTACTTC. Residues: CASSIPRTGDYEQYF.

This chain links TRBV28 with TRBJ2-1, with D unclear. Trimming removed 8 bases from V and 3 bases from J, with 14 bases in between. CDR1 MDHEN and CDR2 SYDVKM come from the germline V gene. This CDR3 has 14 residues. DNA of the CDR3: TGTGCCAGCGTTCCGAGGCCTCTCTACAATGAGCAGTTCTTC. Translated, it gives CASVPRPLYNEQFF.

This CDR3 reads CAWTPGVSTDTQYF. The CDR3 nucleotides read TGTGCCTGGACTCCAGGCGTTAGCACAGATACGCAGTATTTT. The gene calls are TRBV30 and TRBJ2-3; D gene unclear. V shed 4 bases and J shed 0 bases, with 11 bases lying between them. The CDR3 covers 14 residues. CDR1 and CDR2 from the germline V gene are GTSNPN and SVGIG (reference sequence). Looking up the rest from reference TRBV30 and TRBJ2-3 gives the full variable domain: SQTIHQWPATLVQPVGSPLSLECTVEGTSNPNLYWYRQAAGRGLQLLFYSVGIGQISSEVPQNLSASRPQDRQFILSSKKLLLSDSGFYLCAWTPGVSTDTQYFGPGTRLTVL.

This chain connects TRBV2 to TRBJ1-3; D not resolved. The V and J ends lost 7 bases and 2 bases respectively, with 12 bases between them. Looked up from germline, CDR1 is SNHLY and CDR2 is FYNNEI. There are 14 residues in the CDR3. The CDR3 coding sequence is TGTGCCAGCACCCGAACAACAACTGGAAACACCATATATTTT. This gives the protein CASTRTTTGNTIYF.

The V gene is TRBV4-3, the J gene TRBJ2-3; 10 nucleotides line up with TRBD1. The germline CDR1 and CDR2 sequences are LGHNA and YSLEER. V lost 1 base and J lost 13; bases outside the gene matches: 5. The CDR3 length is 13 residues. The CDR3 is CASSQGRDRGKYF. Written as DNA, the CDR3 is TGCGCCAGCAGCCAAGGCCGGGACAGGGGCAAGTATTTT.

This sequence joins TRBV3-1 (or the pseudogene TRBV3-2) and TRBJ2-5, with no clear D. The ends were cut back, 4 bases at V and 7 bases at J, with 10 bases in the middle. The CDR3 is made up of 12 amino acids. The germline CDR1 and CDR2 sequences are LGHDT and YNNKEL (reference sequence). The CDR3 nucleotides read TGTGCCAGCAGCCCCGTTGTTGGGACCCAGTACTTC. The encoded protein is CASSPVVGTQYF.

This chain uses TRBV7-8 with TRBJ2-7, with D unresolved. The CDR3 extends over 14 amino acids. Germline lookup yields CDR1 SGHVS and CDR2 FQNEAQ. V lost 2 bases, J lost 2 bases, and 10 bases lay in between. The CDR3 DNA is TGTGCCAGCAGCTTAACGCGCGGTGCCTACGAGCAGTACTTC. Its protein is CASSLTRGAYEQYF.

The chain carries TRBV5-1 and TRBJ2-2; D call uncertain. Germline assignment: CDR1 SGHRS and CDR2 YFSETQ. The CDR3 runs 15 residues. Trimming pared 0 bases from V and 3 bases from J, leaving 9 bases between. CDR3 amino acids: CASSLEGEYTGELFF. The CDR3, as DNA: TGCGCCAGCAGCTTGGAGGGCGAGTACACCGGGGAGCTGTTTTTT.

The gene calls are TRBV7-8 and TRBJ2-1; D remains ambiguous. Deletions cut 5 bases from V and 7 bases from J, with 6 bases between. The CDR3 has 11 residues. Germline loops: CDR1 SGHVS, CDR2 FQNEAQ. The CDR3 DNA sequence: TGTGCCAGCAGCCCCATGAATGAGCAGTTCTTC. It encodes CASSPMNEQFF.

This chain joins TRBV10-3 and TRBJ1-1; the D is unclear. Germline V lookup: CDR1 ENHRY, CDR2 SYGVKD. V lost 7 bases to trimming and J lost 1 base, with 7 bases between them. The length of the CDR3 is 12 residues. The CDR3 bases are TGTGCCATCACCAACGGGAACACTGAAGCTTTCTTT. This gives the protein CAITNGNTEAFF.

This sequence joins TRBV7-6 and TRBJ1-4, with D unresolved. The ends were cut back, 8 bases at V and 7 bases at J, with 11 bases in the middle. The CDR3 totals 12 residues. Germline CDR1 reads SGHVS; CDR2 reads FNYEAQ. The CDR3 region is CASGRVGEKLFF. The CDR3 DNA reads TGTGCCAGCGGGCGGGTTGGTGAAAAACTGTTTTTT.

V is TRBV19 and J is TRBJ2-7; 12 bases map to TRBD1. The germline gives CDR1 LNHDA, CDR2 SQIVND (reference sequence). The CDR3 has 16 residues. Trimming took 3 bases from V and 5 from J; bases not matched to a gene: 8. For the CDR3, the DNA is TGTGCCAGTAGTATGTTAAAAGGGACAGGGGGCAACGAGCAGTACTTC. Translated: CASSMLKGTGGNEQYF.

V and J are TRBV28 and TRBJ2-7; 7 bases fit TRBD1. The CDR3 loop spans 19 amino acids. Looked up from germline, CDR1 is MDHEN and CDR2 is SYDVKM. Germline trimming cut 7 bases from V and 7 bases from J; bases unmatched to any gene: 28. This CDR3 is CASIPAFGQEGWDTREQYF. The CDR3 DNA is TGTGCCAGCATCCCCGCGTTCGGACAGGAAGGTTGGGATACGAGGGAGCAGTACTTC.

The V and J genes are TRBV7-2 and TRBJ2-7; the D is unclear. The germline CDR1 and CDR2 sequences are SGHTA and FQGNSA. Trimming removed 5 bases from V and 2 bases from J, with 13 bases in between. The CDR3 has 14 residues. This chain's CDR3 is CASSELDGPYEQYF. Written as DNA, the CDR3 is TGTGCCAGCAGCGAGCTGGACGGACCCTACGAGCAGTACTTC.

The V gene is TRBV4-1, the J gene TRBJ1-2; a weak D match, TRBD1 (6 bases). The germline CDR1 and CDR2 sequences are MGHRA and YSYEKL. With 1 base removed from V and 3 bases from J, the gap between germline ends came to 15 bases. CDR3 length: 16 residues. CDR3 loop: CASSQVPAGVDYGYTF. The CDR3 DNA follows: TGCGCCAGCAGCCAAGTCCCGGCAGGGGTTGACTATGGCTACACCTTC.